This T cell receptor (beta chain) comes out of a study of PD-1 blockade in classical Hodgkin lymphoma. The CDR3 is made up of 15 amino acids. Trimming removed 2 bases from V and 2 bases from J, with 7 bases in between. Germline assignment: CDR1 SNHLY and CDR2 FYNNEI. Comment on this clone: What it binds is unknown.

Libraries were prepared by immunoSEQ multiplex PCR; TCRdb keeps only in-frame clonotypes and omits some of them. Among over 20,000 clones listed, 75% to 90% were seen once. Time point in this sample: cycle 4 day 1 (C4D1), after 6 weeks of nivolumab. Relapse after autologous stem cell transplantation occurred in every patient, and brentuximab vedotin exposure varied. Reported best responses ranged across complete response, partial response or progressive disease. General observations from the study: The authors have not defined what causes the repertoire differences, possibly disease activity or prior therapy.

This receptor was taken from a human donor with classical Hodgkin lymphoma. This specimen was peripheral blood mononuclear cells (PBMCs), taken before the fourth cycle of nivolumab. The J gene is TRBJ2-6, the V gene TRBV2; TRBD1 might be the D (6 bases). This CDR3 reads CASSEYRAGANVLTF. CDR3 nucleotide sequence: TGTGCCAGCAGTGAATACAGGGCTGGGGCCAACGTCCTGACTTTC.